This TCR beta chain came from a study of early stage breast cancer tumors. Study-wide findings and caveats: Enriched TCRB sequences shared across patients were mostly commonly generated sequences. Tumor and normal breast were distinguished via blood comparison in about 90% of the 16 patients. Compared with adjacent normal breast tissue, tumors showed around 2.5-fold greater T cell density and higher clonality.

As to this clone: Its specificity is not known.

The CDR3 is 12 residues long. Germline CDR1 reads SEHNR; CDR2 reads FQNEAQ (reference sequence). The V gene lost 1 base and the J gene lost 10 bases, with 7 bases spanning the gap. Blood replicates held 0.5 ug DNA, tumor or normal breast about 1.5 ug, two each. Assay used: immunoSEQ multiplex PCR; TCRdb lists only in-frame clones, some missing. Of over 40,000 clones listed, roughly 78% are singletons. Source material: blood. The receptor comes from a person aged 40-50 years with breast cancer. The V and J genes are TRBV7-9 and TRBJ1-4; D not resolved. The CDR3, as DNA: TGTGCCAGCAGCTTAGATGCGATAAAACTGTTTTTT. Translating it yields CASSLDAIKLFF.